This TCR beta chain is drawn from a study of identical twins. Broader study findings: In beta out-of-frame sequences, the excess sharing between twins was weaker.

TCRdb reprocessed the 5' RACE reads via MiXCR and lists one record per CDR3 protein. The sample has about 660,000 distinct CDR3 sequences, under 9% seen once; the top ten hold 0.98%. Concerning this clonotype itself: No antigen is known for it.

Healthy Caucasians alone served as donors. Germline CDR1 reads MDHEN; CDR2 reads SYDVKM. V was shortened by 1 base and J by 5 bases, with 12 bases between the two germline ends. This CDR3 has 14 amino acids. These data were likewise used in another study, on yellow fever vaccine responses in identical twins.

Sequencing input: PBMCs. The chain links TRBV28 to TRBJ2-7, with D possibly matching TRBD1 (6 bases). This receptor was taken from a woman aged 18-35 years in good health. This CDR3 reads CASSLLQGAHEQYF. The CDR3, as DNA: TGTGCCAGCAGTTTATTACAGGGTGCCCACGAGCAGTACTTC.